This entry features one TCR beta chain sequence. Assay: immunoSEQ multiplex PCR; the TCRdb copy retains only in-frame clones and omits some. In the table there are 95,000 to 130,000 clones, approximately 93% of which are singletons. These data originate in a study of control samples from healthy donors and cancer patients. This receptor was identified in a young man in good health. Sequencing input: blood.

The CDR3 sequence is CASSEYRTGNYGYTF. Here the CDR3 DNA reads TGTGCCAGCAGTGAATACCGGACAGGGAACTATGGCTACACCTTC. The chain has TRBV25-1 and TRBJ1-2; TRBD1 matches 8 bases. V lost 0 bases and J lost 2; bases outside the gene matches: 2. CDR1 MGHDK and CDR2 SYGVNS come from the germline V gene. This CDR3 is built from 15 residues.